This is a list of T cell receptor beta chains from one sample in a study of T cell responses to AZD1222 COVID-19 vaccine. The table came from immunoSEQ multiplex PCR; TCRdb's copy has only in-frame clones and leaves some out. The sample contains roughly 100,000 clones, 82% of which appear only once. Sequences were derived from peripheral blood, sampled on day 0 of AZD1222 vaccination. The receptors stem from an adult in good health. Both conserved end residues are part of each CDR3. The D gene is left open where the match is weak. Clone size appears in some rows only: once, few, many, or a class for an expanded clone.

CDR3aa	CDR3nt	d_gene	v_gene	abundance	j_gene
CASSDSGGPNEQFF	TGTGCCAGCAGTGACAGTGGGGGTCCCAATGAGCAGTTCTTC	NA	TRBV2	NA	TRBJ2-1
CASSEGDRAQPQHF	TGTGCCAGCAGTGAGGGGGACAGGGCTCAGCCCCAGCATTTT	TRBD1	TRBV2	NA	TRBJ1-5
CASSPRRTAEAFF	TGTGCCAGCAGTCCACGGCGCACAGCTGAAGCTTTCTTT	NA	TRBV12-3/TRBV12-4	NA	TRBJ1-1
CASSIGTVYGYTF	TGTGCCAGTAGTATCGGGACAGTCTATGGCTACACCTTC	TRBD1	TRBV19	NA	TRBJ1-2
CASSLRGLVGNEQFF	TGTGCCAGCAGCTTGAGGGGCCTCGTTGGGAATGAGCAGTTCTTC	NA	TRBV7-9	NA	TRBJ2-1
CASSSQSNTEAFF	TGCGCCAGCAGCTCGCAGTCGAACACTGAAGCTTTCTTT	NA	TRBV5-1	once	TRBJ1-1
CASSQAGGIWNEQFF	TGTGCCAGCAGCCAAGCCGGGGGGATATGGAATGAGCAGTTCTTC	TRBD2	TRBV4-2	NA	TRBJ2-1
CASSAGQGIGELFF	TGTGCCAGCTCAGCGGGACAGGGAATCGGGGAGCTGTTTTTT	TRBD1	TRBV18	NA	TRBJ2-2
CASSDPSRDRGSPLHF	TGCGCCAGCAGTGACCCTAGCAGGGACAGGGGCTCACCCCTCCACTTT	TRBD1	TRBV10-2	NA	TRBJ1-6
CASSLGNSPLHF	TGCGCCAGCAGCTTGGGGAATTCACCCCTCCACTTT	NA	TRBV5-1	few	TRBJ1-6
CASSQVSGGPTDTQYF	TGCGCCAGCAGCCAAGTTAGCGGGGGGCCCACAGATACGCAGTATTTT	TRBD2	TRBV4-3	NA	TRBJ2-3
CASSQGSGIYGYTF	TGTGCCAGCAGCCAAGGCTCAGGCATCTATGGCTACACCTTC	NA	TRBV3-1/TRBV3-2	NA	TRBJ1-2
CASSSPRWGGGSTDTQYF	TGTGCCAGCAGCTCCCCTAGGTGGGGCGGGGGGAGCACAGATACGCAGTATTTT	TRBD2	TRBV5-4	NA	TRBJ2-3
CASSEPKPGETEAFF	TGCGCCAGCAGTGAGCCGAAACCGGGCGAAACTGAAGCTTTCTTT	NA	TRBV10-1	NA	TRBJ1-1
CASRLAGAGLEQFF	TGTGCCAGCAGGTTAGCGGGGGCGGGTCTTGAGCAGTTCTTC	TRBD2	TRBV7-2	NA	TRBJ2-1
CASSSGQGFGYTF	TGTGCCAGCAGCTCGGGGCAGGGGTTTGGCTACACCTTC	NA	TRBV7-3	NA	TRBJ1-2
CASSEYRDTGELFF	TGTGCCAGCAGTGAATACAGGGACACCGGGGAGCTGTTTTTT	NA	TRBV25-1	few	TRBJ2-2
CASSSGVGQPQHF	TGTGCCAGCAGCTCTGGGGTAGGTCAGCCCCAGCATTTT	NA	TRBV5-4	few	TRBJ1-5
CASSQGVIDGYTF	TGCGCCAGCAGCCAAGGGGTTATCGATGGCTACACCTTC	NA	TRBV4-3	NA	TRBJ1-2
CASSPNTLADYGYTF	TGCGCCAGCAGCCCAAATACTTTGGCGGACTATGGCTACACCTTC	NA	TRBV4-1	few	TRBJ1-2
CASSQDRWGSSPLHF	TGCGCCAGCAGCCAAGATCGGTGGGGTAGTTCACCCCTCCACTTT	NA	TRBV4-3	NA	TRBJ1-6
CASSIDSSPNSPLHF	TGTGCCAGTAGTATAGATTCCAGCCCTAATTCACCCCTCCACTTT	NA	TRBV19	once	TRBJ1-6
CASSQVNLVSYNEQFF	TGCGCCAGCAGCCAAGTGAATTTAGTGAGCTACAATGAGCAGTTCTTC	NA	TRBV4-1	NA	TRBJ2-1
CASSSHSGTSDQPQHF	TGTGCCAGCAGCTCCCATTCCGGGACATCTGATCAGCCCCAGCATTTT	NA	TRBV5-7	once	TRBJ1-5
CASSQADRYNEQFF	TGTGCCAGCAGCCAAGCGGACAGATACAATGAGCAGTTCTTC	NA	TRBV3-1/TRBV3-2	NA	TRBJ2-1
CASSLSRAANYGYTF	TGTGCCAGCAGCCTTAGCCGGGCAGCCAACTATGGCTACACCTTC	NA	TRBV6-5	NA	TRBJ1-2
CASSRAHSTGAQEKLFF	TGTGCCAGCAGCCGCGCCCACTCGACAGGGGCGCAAGAAAAACTGTTTTTT	TRBD1	TRBV7-3	NA	TRBJ1-4
CSARVGETQYF	TGCAGTGCTAGAGTTGGGGAGACCCAGTACTTC	NA	TRBV20-1	NA	TRBJ2-5
CASSQWGGDYTF	TGTGCCAGCAGCCAATGGGGGGGCGACTACACCTTC	NA	TRBV3-1/TRBV3-2	NA	TRBJ1-2
CSAISEGGAGAEAFF	TGCAGCGCCATATCGGAGGGAGGTGCCGGGGCTGAAGCTTTCTTT	NA	TRBV29-1	NA	TRBJ1-1
CASSLWTNPEQFF	TGCGCCAGCAGCCTCTGGACCAATCCTGAGCAGTTCTTC	NA	TRBV5-1	NA	TRBJ2-1
CASSPPAGAETEAFF	TGTGCCAGCAGCCCCCCGGCAGGGGCCGAAACAGAAGCTTTCTTT	NA	TRBV7-9	NA	TRBJ1-1
CASSSGPKNSPLHF	TGTGCCAGCAGCTCAGGCCCAAAAAATTCACCCCTCCACTTT	NA	TRBV9	NA	TRBJ1-6
CASSIWDGSEAFF	TGCGCCAGCAGCATATGGGACGGATCTGAAGCTTTCTTT	NA	TRBV5-1	NA	TRBJ1-1
CASSLLGLAGAYEQFF	TGTGCCAGCAGCTTGTTAGGACTAGCGGGGGCGTACGAGCAGTTCTTC	TRBD2	TRBV7-8	once	TRBJ2-1
CASRPAGGTGELFF	TGTGCCAGCAGGCCCGCAGGGGGCACCGGGGAGCTGTTTTTT	TRBD1	TRBV9	NA	TRBJ2-2
CAIRVEGFNYGYTF	TGTGCCATCAGGGTAGAGGGATTCAACTATGGCTACACCTTC	NA	TRBV10-3	NA	TRBJ1-2
CASSLGTENSPLHF	TGTGCCAGCAGTTTAGGGACAGAAAATTCACCCCTCCACTTT	TRBD1	TRBV6-5	NA	TRBJ1-6
CASSGQGGGYTF	TGTGCCAGTAGCGGACAGGGGGGCGGCTACACCTTC	TRBD1	TRBV19	NA	TRBJ1-2
CASSRGQGVLSGANVLTF	TGTGCCAGCAGCCGGGGACAGGGGGTTCTCTCTGGGGCCAACGTCCTGACTTTC	TRBD1	TRBV5-4	NA	TRBJ2-6
CASSYGTVSTDTQYF	TGTGCCAGCAGCTACGGGACTGTAAGCACAGATACGCAGTATTTT	NA	TRBV9	NA	TRBJ2-3
CASSQTPYAGNTIYF	TGTGCCAGCTCGCAGACACCGTACGCTGGAAACACCATATATTTT	NA	TRBV18	NA	TRBJ1-3
CASTWPGEDYGYTF	TGTGCCAGCACCTGGCCAGGGGAAGACTATGGCTACACCTTC	NA	TRBV5-8	NA	TRBJ1-2
CASSRWDRGTKDGYTF	TGTGCCAGCAGCCGTTGGGACAGGGGAACGAAGGATGGCTACACCTTC	TRBD1	TRBV7-9	NA	TRBJ1-2
CASSDGLAGDNEQFF	TGTGCCAGCAGTGATGGGCTAGCGGGGGACAATGAGCAGTTCTTC	TRBD2	TRBV25-1	few	TRBJ2-1
CASSPPNGGATGYGYTF	TGTGCCAGCTCTCCCCCCAATGGGGGGGCCACCGGCTATGGCTACACCTTC	NA	TRBV18	NA	TRBJ1-2
CASSYQGVRGNQPQHF	TGTGCCAGCAGTTACCAGGGGGTAAGGGGCAATCAGCCCCAGCATTTT	TRBD1	TRBV6-5	NA	TRBJ1-5
CASSEYTGGGYTF	TGTGCCAGCAGTGAATACACTGGGGGGGGCTACACCTTC	NA	TRBV2	NA	TRBJ1-2
CASLQGQDLKNTEAFF	TGTGCCAGCTTGCAGGGACAGGACCTAAAAAACACTGAAGCTTTCTTT	NA	TRBV21-1	few	TRBJ1-1
CASSLSGLQVTGELFF	TGTGCCAGCAGCTTATCCGGACTTCAAGTTACCGGGGAGCTGTTTTTT	NA	TRBV7-9	few	TRBJ2-2
CASSVVEWETQYF	TGTGCCAGCAGCGTAGTTGAGTGGGAGACCCAGTACTTC	NA	TRBV9	NA	TRBJ2-5
CATQITWRSDYGYTF	TGTGCCACCCAGATTACGTGGCGTAGTGACTATGGCTACACCTTC	NA	TRBV19	NA	TRBJ1-2